This T cell receptor (beta chain) was found in a study of blood T cell repertoires in COVID-19. Study details: The study drew acute and convalescent COVID-19 samples from the United States, Italy and Spain. From T cells, B-cell-depleted T cells, or PBMCs came the material, which was cDNA or gDNA.

The CDR3 extends over 19 amino acids. Germline V CDR1 and CDR2: MNHNS, SASEGT. Germline trimming cut 4 bases from V and 2 bases from J; bases unmatched to any gene: 18. As originally analysed: Scientists estimated how many nucleated cells there were by amplifying reference gene primers. Libraries were prepared by immunoSEQ multiplex PCR; TCRdb keeps only in-frame clonotypes and omits some of them. V, J and clone size were drawn from that table, and D and trimming were deduced from the DNA. The sample consists of about 90,000 clones, around four fifths of them appearing once. The chain joins TRBV6-1 to TRBJ2-3; 7 bases align to TRBD1. The clonotype comes from a human donor in a cohort sampled during active COVID-19. Sequenced material: peripheral blood. In DNA, the CDR3 is TGTGCCAGCAGTGGGACAAGAAGAGGGGGCGGTAGTCACACAGATACGCAGTATTTT. Its protein product is CASSGTRRGGGSHTDTQYF.